A selection of T cell receptor beta chains follows, all from one sample in a study of OX40 agonist ivuxolimab in advanced cancers. Measured with immunoSEQ multiplex PCR; TCRdb has only the in-frame clones, and not every one. The table shows around 77,000 clones, with about 85% occurring only once. The source was CD4+ or CD8+ T cells sorted from blood, collected in a trial of the OX40 agonist ivuxolimab. The receptor set was obtained from an adult with an advanced solid tumor such as melanoma, head and neck, liver or kidney cancer. The CDR3 runs from the conserved cysteine through the conserved F or W. Size is stated for part of the rows, as once, few or many counts, or as a class when the clone is expanded.

V	size	J	CDR3
TRBV6-5	-	TRBJ2-7	CASSDTGEQYF
TRBV2	-	TRBJ2-3	CASIATASTDTQYF
TRBV25-1	-	TRBJ1-3	CASSESGRGTGNTIYF
TRBV7-2	-	TRBJ1-4	CASSPTSGTGGKKLFF
TRBV19	-	TRBJ2-7	CASSRGTPFPYEQYF
TRBV4-2	-	TRBJ1-4	CASSQDPPPGATNEKLFF
TRBV19	once	TRBJ1-3	CASTSPPTGRNTIYF
TRBV4-1	-	TRBJ2-1	CASSQGLAEWDEQFF
TRBV21-1	-	TRBJ2-6	CASSKALPDRDSSGANVLTF
TRBV4-1	-	TRBJ1-6	CASSQEVTAESPLHF
TRBV18	-	TRBJ2-7	CASSPGGQGPSEQYF
TRBV14	-	TRBJ1-1	CASSQAIYTEAFF
TRBV19	-	TRBJ1-4	CASSIGRHSLEKLFF
TRBV7-8	few	TRBJ2-5	CASSRQRSGLQKETQYF
TRBV18	-	TRBJ1-1	CASSPPAAVMNTEAFF
TRBV27	-	TRBJ2-1	CASSRDGTRKFF
TRBV19	once	TRBJ1-5	CASSTQGAGSNQPQHF
TRBV6-5	-	TRBJ2-3	CASSYSSRADTQYF
TRBV5-8	-	TRBJ1-5	CASSLLTAVQPQHF
TRBV19	-	TRBJ2-5	CASSLAGQRQETQYF
TRBV27	-	TRBJ1-2	CASSLSGGNYGYTF
TRBV19	-	TRBJ2-3	CASSQRLSDTQYF
TRBV7-9	-	TRBJ2-7	CASSLATGQGAHSEQYF
TRBV7-2	-	TRBJ2-2	CASSLVAGGPTGELFF
TRBV4-1	once	TRBJ2-3	CASSQGELVDTQYF
TRBV19	-	TRBJ1-2	CASSLTTGPPGTF
TRBV11-1	once	TRBJ2-5	CASSLAWQEIQETQYF
TRBV20-1	-	TRBJ2-7	CSASNNEQYF
TRBV7-2	-	TRBJ1-1	CASSAGQGRTEAFF
TRBV9	few	TRBJ2-2	CASSVSSGVNTGELFF
TRBV19	-	TRBJ2-2	CASSMGLGYREYTGELFF
TRBV28	-	TRBJ1-4	CASRRDREKLFF
TRBV7-9	-	TRBJ1-5	CASSSTGRGRDQPQHF
TRBV27	few	TRBJ1-4	CASSVSRLNEKLFF
TRBV9	few	TRBJ2-1	CASSAQGGARYNEQFF
TRBV29-1	few	TRBJ2-2	CSVETGGHSGELFF
TRBV6-6	-	TRBJ2-7	CASSRDRGSYEQYF
TRBV7-9	-	TRBJ1-4	CASSLGNQPNEKLFF
TRBV7-9	-	TRBJ2-7	CASSWAGSYEQYF
TRBV18	-	TRBJ2-3	CASSPRLASSTDTQYF
TRBV4-3	once	TRBJ1-2	CASSPGRDRYYGYTF
TRBV2	once	TRBJ2-1	CASSEVGQDNEQFF
TRBV27	once	TRBJ2-7	CASSKGGSGYEQYF
TRBV6-6	-	TRBJ1-4	CASSYASGGGFGKLFF
TRBV19	-	TRBJ1-2	CASSIEAQEYGYTF
TRBV30	few	TRBJ2-7	CAWSTFRGGDYEQYF
TRBV6-6	-	TRBJ2-7	CASRNPSTYEQYF
TRBV19	-	TRBJ2-7	CASSNTGHPRDF
TRBV4-3	-	TRBJ1-2	CASSQRIEGYGYTF
TRBV16	-	TRBJ2-5	CASSHLTSGELETQYF
TRBV7-3	-	TRBJ1-6	CASSSVPAGGNSPLHF
TRBV2	-	TRBJ2-5	CASTGTGQETQYF
TRBV18	-	TRBJ2-3	CASSEWTDFSTDTQYF